This T cell receptor (beta chain) was identified during a study of cytomegalovirus exposure and HLA in healthy donors (dated by TCRdb to about 2017). In the study overall: In an earlier analysis of 450 to 750 of the donors, 250 to 350 Gb of sequence data and roughly 100 million unique TCR beta sequences from about 179 million T cells were reported. Roughly 290 gigabases of sequencing data and around 80 million unique TCR sequences made up an early release that covered under 750 HLA-typed donors. Of the roughly 400 genotyped donors, roughly 76% were placed in the genetic ancestry cluster associated with self-reported Caucasian donors. The study was designed to test whether signatures of past pathogen exposure could be identified by cataloging public T cell receptors. The study profiled the T cell repertoires of 666 subjects by immunosequencing and related them to cytomegalovirus serostatus. Along with the roughly 670-subject first cohort, a separate validation cohort of over a hundred different subjects was used. The study combined high-throughput TCR immunosequencing, statistical association of individual TCRs with disease status, and machine learning to predict cytomegalovirus infection status. In a later analysis, previously published TCR beta repertoires from fewer than 750 donors were re-analyzed and high-resolution HLA genotyping was added so that TCR occurrence patterns could be studied. Rather than using new phenotypic data, the later analysis identified candidate immune exposures from TCR beta sequences and from how often those sequences occurred across donors. An earlier analysis of some 500 of the donors used high-throughput TCR beta sequencing to judge whether each TCR beta V gene segment behaved as functional or pseudogenic. Donor age, sex, ethnicity and CMV serostatus were compiled together with the repertoire data. In a later genetic analysis, genome-wide SNP genotypes for 398 of the 666 donors were used, and that subset was treated as a discovery cohort. Every repertoire in the discovery cohort had been generated on one and the same sequencing platform. Class I and class II HLA loci were covered by the typing at four-digit resolution. Typing coverage differed by locus: A, B, C, DRB1 and DQB1 were typed in roughly 629-630 donors, DQA1 in 522, DPA1 in over 600, and DPB1 in just under 480. Four or five DR-DQ haplotypes were handled as single units for association and clustering because linkage in the cohort was strong. Among over 350 genotyped donors of the cohort, an average of approximately 240,000 unique TCR beta nucleotide sequences were sequenced per donor, approximately 20% of them non-productive. The paper's findings and limits, for the study overall: A later genetic analysis reported fewer N-insertions in productive TCRs among donors in an Asian-associated ancestry cluster than the roughly 700-donor mean. HLA typing was unavailable for some donors at each locus, so association tests used only the typed subset. The authors suggested that the approach could potentially be generalized to other disease states and immunological phenotypes. Presence/absence analyses assumed roughly uniform sequencing depth across donors, an assumption that may not hold. Only TCR beta chains were sequenced in this cohort, and the absence of alpha or paired-chain data limited detectable features. In a later analysis, HLA-associated TCR beta chains were found to be more clonally expanded and to have lower generation probabilities than equally common non-associated chains. According to a later analysis, parvovirus B19, influenza, CMV and Epstein-Barr virus appeared linked to several top co-occurrence clusters. A cluster of highly shared sequence variants was judged likely to represent a technical artifact of the sequencing pipeline. Most CMV-associated TCR beta chains appeared to be HLA-restricted in a later analysis, and the HLA associations seemed to be driven largely by CMV exposure. In a later analysis, about 16,000 TCR beta sequences were associated with specific HLA alleles at a false discovery rate of 0.05. In a later analysis, the rate of TCR association differed among HLA loci, with DRB1 alleles having the most associated TCRs and HLA-C alleles having the fewest. The earlier analysis of 587 of the donors excluded roughly 17 rarely observed V segments, including chromosome 9 orphons, because counts were too low. A few of the identified cytomegalovirus-associated TCR beta chains were confirmed in vitro to be specific for cytomegalovirus antigens. In a later genetic analysis, a missense DCLRE1C variant was associated with V-gene and J-gene trimming of TCR beta chains, and the association was replicated in an independent cohort. The study listed 150 to 200 TCR beta chains as associated with cytomegalovirus. For the cohort, immune exposure information was limited to CMV serostatus. Because the 87-base-pair reads could not distinguish some IMGT-functional V segments, including TRBV6-2 and TRBV6-3, those segments were excluded. A further reported finding was that TCR beta sequences accurately predicted the HLA-A and HLA-B alleles for most subjects in the first cohort. Most TCR sequences were observed very rarely across donors, whereas some public TCRs were present in many individuals. Assigning TCR associations to individual alleles was difficult when HLA alleles, especially DR and DQ, strongly co-occurred. Broadly in line with IMGT annotations, most TCR beta V segments showed up in productive rearrangements about 90% or about 30% of the time in an earlier analysis of some 590 of the donors. Correlated functional status among segregating V segments might be attributable to linkage disequilibrium, but an unknown experimental factor could not be ruled out. The classifier was reported to diagnose cytomegalovirus status with high specificity and sensitivity in both the original cohort and the validation cohort.

There are 15 amino acids in the CDR3, from cysteine to phenylalanine inclusive. CDR3 DNA only is kept here, 45 bases in frame from base 1. Based on the germline V gene, the CDR1 and CDR2 sequences are SGHRS and YFSETQ. V drops 0 bases and J drops 4 bases, leaving 12 bases in between. Libraries were constructed by the immunoSEQ multiplex PCR assay. The multiplex PCR relied on a mix of 60 forward primers for TCR Vbeta segments and 13 reverse primers for TCR Jbeta segments. The CDR3 region of rearranged TCR beta genes was amplified from genomic DNA by a multiplex PCR assay. The amplified TCR beta libraries were sequenced on the Illumina HiSeq System as 87-base-pair reads. The authors' pipeline ran thus. A later analysis tallied tens of millions of unique TCR beta chains across the 666 repertoires, and about 10 million of those chains were shared by two or more donors. Raw reads were error-corrected and collapsed into unique sequences by a nearest-neighbor algorithm in which closely related sequences were merged to remove PCR and sequencing errors. Alignment of CDR3 sequences to IMGT reference sequences was used to assign V, D and J gene segments. For a sequence to be retained, a match of at least six nucleotides was required to both a V gene segment and a J gene segment. A rearrangement was called productive if the CDR3 had no stop codons and remained in frame with V and J, and every other rearrangement was called non-productive. Following IMGT convention, CDR3 was defined as the stretch from the second conserved V-encoded cysteine up to the conserved J-encoded phenylalanine. Sequences without an unambiguous match to a single V gene segment were excluded from the earlier analysis of about 600 of the donors. In an earlier analysis of around 600 of the donors, V segments were called functional above 56.7% productive rearrangements and were called segregating when the between-donor standard deviation exceeded 5%. A statistical classification framework was developed to diagnose cytomegalovirus status using the catalog of TCR beta chain sequences. V and J gene assignment, in a later analysis, came from comparing TCR nucleotide sequences with IMGT/GENE-DB human TR gene sequences. Using the TCRdist pipeline, a later analysis assigned CDR3 sequences along with most-parsimonious VDJ recombination scenarios. In a later analysis, every TCR beta chain was defined by the combination of its CDR3 amino acid sequence and its V-gene family, and reads without a unique V-gene family were dropped. A later analysis removed 600 or so highly shared, low-generation-probability nucleotide sequences to deal with suspected cross-contamination and a sequencing artifact. In a later analysis, a clonal expansion index for each public chain was calculated from normalized within-repertoire ranks of inferred template counts. In a later analysis, generation probabilities were computed using a VDJ recombination model fitted to out-of-frame rearrangements, and the results were checked against IGoR. In a later analysis, hypergeometric tests were used to score TCR-TCR, TCR-HLA and TCR-CMV co-occurrence, with a repertoire-size bias correction applied to TCR pairs. In a later analysis, false discovery rates were estimated by permuting HLA or CMV assignments 20 times. A later analysis grouped co-occurring TCRs with DBSCAN, adding TCRdist sequence similarity when clustering within HLA-allele-positive subsets. Co-occurrence clustering excluded repertoires with fewer than 30,000 or more than 120,000 public chains, plus five with anomalous nucleotide sharing. Not all clones reach the TCRdb copy of this immuneACCESS table, which keeps in-frame sequences only. Checked studies attribute under half of the gap to unresolved V genes and leave the rest unexplained. The DNA gave D and trimming, while V, J and clone size come from that table. For this sample the table gives about 180,000 clones, of which 60% to 85% were detected only once. Together, the top ten hold around 1.6% of the sample.

Remarks on this clone: Its cognate antigen has yet to be identified. No qualities accompany the bases; no much larger clone lies one base away.

In total, 666 healthy bone marrow donors made up the cohort. At the time of sampling, every cohort member was nominally healthy, though immune exposures that went unrecorded were likely present. The donor tested CMV seronegative, placing the donor among the 300 to 450 seronegative members of the cohort. A peripheral blood sample was provided by each donor, and peripheral blood mononuclear cells were used for TCR beta sequencing. Genomic DNA extraction from the blood cell samples was performed with the Qiagen DNeasy Blood Extraction Kit. This TCR came from a man between 18 and 35 years old in good health and CMV-seronegative. The chain is encoded by TRBV5-1 joined to TRBJ2-3; the D gene cannot be named for sure. The sequencing input was PBMCs. The CDR3 has the sequence CASSLDRGPADTQYF. At the DNA level, the sequence is TGCGCCAGCAGCTTGGACCGCGGCCCCGCAGATACGCAGTATTTT.